This T cell receptor (beta chain) was profiled in a study of beta chain features in type 1 diabetes. Study conclusions and caveats: There was a moderate but significant shortening of TCRB CDR3s in all four CD4+ subsets of Type 1 diabetes patients.

The study reverse transcribed the entire isolated RNA, so it sequenced expressed TCRB transcripts. This table comes from immunoSEQ multiplex PCR, and its TCRdb copy is limited to in-frame clones, with some not included. In the table there are 300,000 to 450,000 clones, 10% to 15% of which are singletons. CDR3 length: 16 amino acids. Germline values: CDR1 PRHDT, CDR2 FYEKMQ (reference sequence). V lost 3 bases, J lost 0 bases, and 12 bases lay in between. For this clone: The antigen is unknown.

The genes are TRBV13 and TRBJ2-1, with D maybe TRBD2 (6 bases). The sample taken for sequencing was naive CD4+ T cells from blood. This clonotype was sampled from a woman between 18 and 30 years old with type 1 diabetes. CDR3 bases: TGTGCCAGCAGCTTTGGCGGGGCCTTCTCCTACAATGAGCAGTTCTTC. It codes for CASSFGGAFSYNEQFF.